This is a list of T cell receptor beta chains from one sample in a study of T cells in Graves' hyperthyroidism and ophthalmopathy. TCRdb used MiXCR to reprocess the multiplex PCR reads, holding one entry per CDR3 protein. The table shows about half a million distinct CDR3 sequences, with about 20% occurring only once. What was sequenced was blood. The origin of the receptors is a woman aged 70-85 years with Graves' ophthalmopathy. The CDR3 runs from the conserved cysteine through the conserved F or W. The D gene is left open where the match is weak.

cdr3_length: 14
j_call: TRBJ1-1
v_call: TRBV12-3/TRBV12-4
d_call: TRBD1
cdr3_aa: CASSPRTGAFEAFF

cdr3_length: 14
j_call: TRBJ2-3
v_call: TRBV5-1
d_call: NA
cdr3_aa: CASSLYVSTDTQYF

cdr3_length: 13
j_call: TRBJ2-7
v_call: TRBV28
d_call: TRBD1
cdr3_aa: CATVGQVSCEQYF

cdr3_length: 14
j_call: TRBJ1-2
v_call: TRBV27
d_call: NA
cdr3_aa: CASSLREGNYGYTF

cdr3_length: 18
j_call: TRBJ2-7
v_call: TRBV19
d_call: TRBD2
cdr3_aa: CASSSARGLADSSYEQYF

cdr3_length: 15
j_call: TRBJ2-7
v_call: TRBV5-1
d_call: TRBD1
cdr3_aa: CASSYGGTGFYEQYF

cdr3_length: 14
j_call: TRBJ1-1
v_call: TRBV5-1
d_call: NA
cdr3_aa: CASSLVGAQGEAFF

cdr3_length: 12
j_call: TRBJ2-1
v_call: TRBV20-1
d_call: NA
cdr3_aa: CSASKTAGEQFF

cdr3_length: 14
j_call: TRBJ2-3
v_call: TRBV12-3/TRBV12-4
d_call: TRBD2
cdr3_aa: CASSLAGGSDTQYF

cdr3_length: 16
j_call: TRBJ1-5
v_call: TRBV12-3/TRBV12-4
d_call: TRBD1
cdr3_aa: CASSLTITGGRQPQHF

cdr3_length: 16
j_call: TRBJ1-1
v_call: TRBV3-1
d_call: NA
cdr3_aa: CASSPTYRGGNTEAFF

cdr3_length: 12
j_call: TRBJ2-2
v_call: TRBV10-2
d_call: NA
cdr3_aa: CASSESGGELFF

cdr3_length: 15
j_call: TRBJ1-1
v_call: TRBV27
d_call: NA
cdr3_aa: CASSSLGTLNTEAFF

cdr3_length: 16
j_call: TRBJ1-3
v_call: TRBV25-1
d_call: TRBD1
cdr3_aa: CASSDLDRVSGNTIYF

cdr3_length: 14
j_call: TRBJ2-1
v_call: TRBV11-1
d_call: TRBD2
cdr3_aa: CASSPRDYNNEQFF